The 26 T cell receptor beta chains given below trace back to one sample, sequenced in a study of identifying expanded T cells in peripheral blood. The protocol was immunoSEQ multiplex PCR, while the TCRdb copy is restricted to in-frame clones and leaves out a portion. Seen here are 85,000 to 100,000 clones, approximately 89% observed once, and the top ten hold roughly 4%. The sample consisted of blood. These receptors were taken from a person between 18 and 70 years old in good health.

The J gene is TRBJ2-1, the V gene TRBV14; a weak D match, TRBD1 (5 bases). V dropped 4 bases and J dropped 3 bases, with 16 bases sitting between them. The CDR3 has 16 amino acids. Per the germline V gene, CDR1 is SGHDN and CDR2 is FVKESK. The CDR3 DNA follows: TGTGCCAGCAGCCCAAGGGGTCAGGATGACTACAATGAGCAGTTCTTC. Protein: CASSPRGQDDYNEQFF.

The chain uses TRBV28 and TRBJ1-3, with a possible D match to TRBD1 (5 bases). The V end lost 3 bases, the J end lost 0 bases, and 18 bases lay between the germline ends. Germline-derived CDR1 and CDR2 are MDHEN and SYDVKM. The CDR3 is 18 residues long. The CDR3 reads CASSFPLGGGYSGNTIYF. Written as DNA, the CDR3 is TGTGCCAGCAGTTTCCCTTTGGGGGGGGGATACTCTGGAAACACCATATATTTT.

The chain uses TRBV7-4 and TRBJ1-4; D uncertain. Germline V gene sequence: CDR1 SGHVT, CDR2 SQSDAQ. CDR3 length equals 13 residues. Trimming left V 10 bases short and J 0 bases short, with 9 bases between. CDR3 residues: CAKRAATNEKLFF. The CDR3 bases are TGTGCCAAGAGGGCTGCAACTAATGAAAAACTGTTTTTT. The full variable domain, rest sourced from reference TRBV7-4 and TRBJ1-4, is GAGVSQSPRYKVAKRGRDVALRCDSISGHVTLYWYRQTLGQGSEVLTYSQSDAQRDKSGRPSGRFSAERPERSVSTLKIQRTEQGDSAVYLCAKRAATNEKLFFGSGTQLSVL.

This clone was seen more than once but under ten times. The J gene is TRBJ2-3, the V gene TRBV14, with D unclear. Trimming removed 5 bases from V and 2 bases from J, with 5 bases in between. Germline V gene lookup returns CDR1 SGHDN and CDR2 FVKESK. The CDR3 runs to 12 residues. The CDR3 DNA sequence: TGTGCCAGCAGCGGGTACACAGATACGCAGTATTTT. It is translated as CASSGYTDTQYF.

V gene TRBV28 combines with J gene TRBJ2-1; D perhaps matches TRBD1 (6 bases). Germline CDR1 is MDHEN and CDR2 is SYDVKM. Between the trimmed V and J ends, which lost 7 bases and 0 bases, there was a span of 13 bases. This CDR3 has 15 amino acids. The DNA of the CDR3 is TGTGCCAGCACCTTGAGGGGGAGCTCCTACAATGAGCAGTTCTTC. It is translated as CASTLRGSSYNEQFF.

The chain carries TRBV14 and TRBJ2-1, with 8 bases fitting TRBD1. V lost 5 bases to trimming and J lost 0 bases; unmatched junction nucleotides: 6. This CDR3 spans 16 amino acids. Germline loops: CDR1 SGHDN, CDR2 FVKESK. This CDR3 reads CASSLRTGSSYNEQFF. CDR3 bases: TGTGCCAGCAGCTTAAGGACAGGGAGCTCCTACAATGAGCAGTTCTTC.

This chain connects TRBV30 to TRBJ1-5; 9 bases are shared with TRBD1. This CDR3 spans 15 amino acids. The V gene's germline CDR1 is GTSNPN and CDR2 SVGIG (reference sequence). V trimming: 5 bases; J trimming: 11 bases; junction bases outside the gene matches: 16. The DNA of the CDR3 is TGTGCCTGGTCCCCCCGGGACAGGGTATCTGTGTCCCAGCATTTT. Translation: CAWSPRDRVSVSQHF.

The chain combines TRBV18 with TRBJ1-2; D is unresolved. The CDR3 loop spans 12 amino acids. Per germline, CDR1 KGHSH and CDR2 LQKENI. The V and J ends lost 11 bases and 7 bases respectively, with 17 bases between them. The CDR3, as DNA: TGTGCCGCCGCATGGGGTTATGGTGGCTACACCTTC. The encoded protein is CAAAWGYGGYTF.

The V and J genes are TRBV10-3 and TRBJ2-1; 8 nucleotides match TRBD1. The CDR3 totals 14 residues. Germline V lookup: CDR1 ENHRY, CDR2 SYGVKD. After removal of 0 bases from V and 9 bases from J, the junction contained 4 bases not matched to a gene. Here the CDR3 DNA reads TGTGCCATCAGTGAGTCGCAACAGGGGGGTGAGCAGTTCTTC. Translating it yields CAISESQQGGEQFF.

This chain connects TRBV6-4 to TRBJ2-1, with D hard to call. The germline gives CDR1 MRHNA, CDR2 SNTAGT. The V gene lost 0 bases and the J gene lost 4 bases, with 10 bases spanning the gap. This CDR3 is 15 amino acids long. The CDR3 spells CASSDSISGYNEQFF. CDR3 DNA: TGTGCCAGCAGTGACTCGATTTCTGGGTACAATGAGCAGTTCTTC.

The chain is built from TRBV19 and TRBJ2-2, with D possibly matching TRBD1 (8 bases). The germline gives CDR1 LNHDA, CDR2 SQIVND (reference sequence). This CDR3 has 19 amino acids. Deletions cut 3 bases from V and 6 bases from J, with 26 bases between. CDR3 in amino acids: CASSISAGDRGGLAGELFF. The CDR3 bases are TGTGCCAGTAGTATCTCCGCCGGCGACAGGGGAGGGCTGGCCGGGGAGCTGTTTTTT. Filled out from reference TRBV19 and TRBJ2-2, the complete variable domain reads DGGITQSPKYLFRKEGQNVTLSCEQNLNHDAMYWYRQDPGQGLRLIYYSQIVNDFQKGDIAEGYSVSREKKESFPLTVTSAQKNPTAFYLCASSISAGDRGGLAGELFFGEGSRLTVL.

The chain joins TRBV5-1 to TRBJ2-3, with 9 bases identical to TRBD1. The CDR3 is 17 residues long. Trimming at V came to 3 bases and at J to 4 bases, leaving 12 bases not matched to a gene. Germline V lookup: CDR1 SGHRS, CDR2 YFSETQ. CDR3 coding DNA: TGCGCCAGCAGCTCATCTCCAAAGACAGGGGGTTCAGATACGCAGTATTTT. This translates into CASSSSPKTGGSDTQYF.

CDR3 in amino acids: CAWSPRAPLPQHF. Written as DNA, the CDR3 is TGTGCCTGGAGTCCCCGGGCTCCGTTGCCCCAGCATTTT. The V call is TRBV30, the J call TRBJ1-5, with D unclear. This CDR3 region has 13 residues. From germline, CDR1 is GTSNPN and CDR2 SVGIG (reference sequence). V lost 2 bases and J 9 bases, leaving 14 bases between the germline ends.

This clone was detected only once. The rearrangement joins TRBV9 to TRBJ2-7, with TRBD1 as a possible D gene (6 bases). This CDR3 comprises 15 residues. Germline V gene lookup returns CDR1 SGDLS and CDR2 YYNGEE. Trimming took off 0 bases at V and 1 base at J, with 11 bases between the two ends. The CDR3 coding sequence is TGTGCCAGCAGCGTAGGTTTGGGGGCTTCCTACGAGCAGTACTTC. Its translation: CASSVGLGASYEQYF.

V gene TRBV6-5 combines with J gene TRBJ1-1, with a possible D match to TRBD1 (6 bases). V lost 2 bases to trimming and J lost 4 bases, with 17 bases between them. Germline CDR1 reads MNHEY; CDR2 reads SVGAGI. The length of the CDR3 is 16 residues. The CDR3 spells CASSYVGGAVFTEAFF. The CDR3, as DNA: TGTGCCAGCAGTTACGTCGGGGGCGCGGTGTTCACTGAAGCTTTCTTT.

The chain combines TRBV6-6 with TRBJ1-2; a weak D match, TRBD1 (6 bases). CDR3 size: 14 residues. Trimming took 6 bases from V and 2 from J, leaving 13 bases between them. The V gene's germline CDR1 is MNHNY and CDR2 SVGAGI (reference sequence). DNA of the CDR3: TGTGCCAGCAGCCCCGGGGGCACAAACTATGGCTACACCTTC. Its translation: CASSPGGTNYGYTF.

The rearrangement uses TRBV2 and TRBJ2-5; TRBD2 is a possible D gene (5 bases). The germline CDR1 and CDR2 sequences are SNHLY and FYNNEI. Trimming pared 2 bases from V and 5 bases from J, leaving 9 bases between. This CDR3 comprises 13 residues. This CDR3 is CASSERRGETQYF. In nucleotides, the CDR3 is TGTGCCAGCAGTGAAAGACGAGGGGAGACCCAGTACTTC.

As regards this clone: No conserved phenylalanine or tryptophan is present at the end of the CDR3, so a read error is the likely explanation. The DNA is omitted, as the CDR3 cannot be located on it reliably, and the CDR3 follows TCRdb's listing. This CDR3 reads CASSYSGTGGRYL. The rearrangement joins TRBV6-5 to TRBJ2-7; the DNA was not used to check the table's D call, TRBD1. The CDR3 extends over 13 residues, inclusive of both ends. The germline V gene has CDR1 MNHEY and CDR2 SVGAGI.

This clone showed up just once. V usage is TRBV18 and J usage is TRBJ1-1; D unresolved. The CDR3 sequence is 13 residues long. The germline gives CDR1 KGHSH, CDR2 LQKENI. The V end lost 3 bases, the J end lost 6 bases, and 11 bases lay between the germline ends. The CDR3 DNA is TGTGCCAGCTCACCGAGCAGTTGGGCTGAAGCTTTCTTT. This translates into CASSPSSWAEAFF.

V usage is TRBV4-3 and J usage is TRBJ1-2, with D possibly being TRBD1 (5 bases). The CDR3 spans 15 residues. Between the trimmed V and J ends, which lost 0 bases and 4 bases, there was a span of 12 bases. CDR1 LGHNA and CDR2 YSLEER come from the germline V gene. CDR3 residues: CASSQDMVGRYGYTF. The DNA for the CDR3 is TGCGCCAGCAGCCAAGATATGGTGGGACGCTATGGCTACACCTTC.

The chain couples TRBV7-9 to TRBJ2-1; 9 bases fit TRBD2. Per germline, CDR1 SEHNR and CDR2 FQNEAQ (reference sequence). This CDR3 comprises 17 residues. V lost 7 bases, J lost 3 bases, and 13 bases stayed unmatched. In nucleotides, the CDR3 is TGTGCCAGCAACCCCAGTCGGGTAGCGGGAGACTACAATGAGCAGTTCTTC. This codes for CASNPSRVAGDYNEQFF.

The chain uses TRBV28 and TRBJ1-2; 7 nucleotides line up with TRBD1. The CDR3 length is 14 residues. V was clipped by 3 bases and J by 8 bases; unmatched bases: 9. CDR1 and CDR2 (germline): MDHEN, SYDVKM. DNA of the CDR3: TGTGCCAGCAGTTTCAGGGGGGTGAGAAGGGGCTACACCTTC. It codes for CASSFRGVRRGYTF.

On this clone: Other DNA sequences in this specimen translate into the identical CDR3. The chain combines TRBV7-9 with TRBJ2-3; D is undetermined. This CDR3 is built from 11 residues. Trimming took 8 bases from V and 0 from J, leaving 3 bases between them. Germline V gene lookup returns CDR1 SEHNR and CDR2 FQNEAQ (reference sequence). The chain's CDR3 is CASSSTDTQYF. Written as DNA, the CDR3 is TGTGCCAGCTCTAGCACAGATACGCAGTATTTT.

A remark on this clone: It is unclear where the CDR3 begins or ends on the DNA, so no DNA is shown, and the CDR3 is as TCRdb lists it. This chain joins TRBV7-8 and TRBJ2-7; the table's D gene call, TRBD2, was not cross checked with the DNA. The CDR3 length is 12 residues, termini included. Germline CDR1 SGHVS, CDR2 FQNEAQ. The CDR3 here is CASSSFGSGSYF.

The chain links TRBV29-1 to TRBJ2-1; 9 nucleotides line up with TRBD2. In germline, CDR1 is SQVTM, CDR2 ANQGSEA. CDR3 length equals 14 residues. The V and J ends lost 6 bases and 7 bases, in that order; junction bases with no gene match: 10. The CDR3 DNA sequence: TGCAGCGTCCCCCGCGGCGGGAGGGCAAATGAGCAGTTCTTC. It yields the protein CSVPRGGRANEQFF.

The rearrangement links TRBV5-1 to TRBJ2-3; TRBD1 aligns across 7 bases. The trim removed 1 base at V and 3 bases at J, leaving 8 bases unmatched. The CDR3 loop spans 16 amino acids. CDR1 SGHRS and CDR2 YFSETQ come from the germline V gene. CDR3 loop: CASSLYGARGTDTQYF. Written as DNA, the CDR3 is TGCGCCAGCAGCTTGTATGGGGCCAGGGGGACAGATACGCAGTATTTT.